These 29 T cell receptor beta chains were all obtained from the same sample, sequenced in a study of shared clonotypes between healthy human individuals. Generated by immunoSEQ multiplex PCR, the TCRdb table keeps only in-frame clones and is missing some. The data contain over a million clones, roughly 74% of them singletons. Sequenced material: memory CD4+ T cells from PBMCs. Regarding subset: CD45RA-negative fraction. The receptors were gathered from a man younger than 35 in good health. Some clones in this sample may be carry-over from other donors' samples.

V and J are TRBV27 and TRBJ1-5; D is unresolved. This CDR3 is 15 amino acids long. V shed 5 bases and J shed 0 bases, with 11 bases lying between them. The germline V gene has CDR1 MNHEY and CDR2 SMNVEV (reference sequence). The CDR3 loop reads CASSPQTGSNQPQHF. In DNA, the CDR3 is TGTGCCAGCAGTCCCCAGACGGGTAGCAATCAGCCCCAGCATTTT.

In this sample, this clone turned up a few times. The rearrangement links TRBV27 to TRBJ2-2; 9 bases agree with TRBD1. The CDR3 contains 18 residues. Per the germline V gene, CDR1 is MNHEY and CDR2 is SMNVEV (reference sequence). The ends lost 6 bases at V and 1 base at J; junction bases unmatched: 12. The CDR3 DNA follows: TGTGCCAGCAGGGAGGTTTTTATGGGACAGGGGAACACCGGGGAGCTGTTTTTT. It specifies CASREVFMGQGNTGELFF.

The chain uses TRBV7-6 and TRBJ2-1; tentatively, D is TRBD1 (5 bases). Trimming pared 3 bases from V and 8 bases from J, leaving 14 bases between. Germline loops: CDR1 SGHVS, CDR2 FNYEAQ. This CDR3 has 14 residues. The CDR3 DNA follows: TGTGCCAGCAGCTTTCGACAGAGTAGCTATGAGCAGTTCTTC. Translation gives CASSFRQSSYEQFF.

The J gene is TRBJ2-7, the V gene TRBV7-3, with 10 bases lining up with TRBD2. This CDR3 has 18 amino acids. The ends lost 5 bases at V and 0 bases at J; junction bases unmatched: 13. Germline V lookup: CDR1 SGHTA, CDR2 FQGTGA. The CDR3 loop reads CASSHIAQREGPSYEQYF. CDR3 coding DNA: TGTGCCAGCAGCCACATCGCCCAGCGGGAGGGACCCTCCTACGAGCAGTACTTC.

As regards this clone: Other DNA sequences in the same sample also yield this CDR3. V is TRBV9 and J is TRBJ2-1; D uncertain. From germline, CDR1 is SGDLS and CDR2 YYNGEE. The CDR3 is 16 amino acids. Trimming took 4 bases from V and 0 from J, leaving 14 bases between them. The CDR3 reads CASSPRGAHSYNEQFF. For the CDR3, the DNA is TGTGCCAGCAGCCCCCGAGGAGCGCACTCCTACAATGAGCAGTTCTTC.

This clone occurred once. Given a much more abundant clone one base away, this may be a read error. The CDR3 reads CARSRAGHGHTF. In nucleotides, the CDR3 is TGTGCCAGAAGCCGAGCAGGTCACGGCCACACCTTC. This chain connects TRBV5-3 to TRBJ1-2; D unresolved. Being an ORF, TRBV5-3 has a function that is uncertain. CDR3 length: 12 residues. Trimming left V 4 bases short and J 12 bases short, with 16 bases between.

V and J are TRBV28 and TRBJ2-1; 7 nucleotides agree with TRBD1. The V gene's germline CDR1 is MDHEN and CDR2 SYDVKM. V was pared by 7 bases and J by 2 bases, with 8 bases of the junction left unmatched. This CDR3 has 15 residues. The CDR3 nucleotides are TGTGCCAGCACCTCACAGGGGTTAGCCTACAATGAGCAGTTCTTC. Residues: CASTSQGLAYNEQFF.

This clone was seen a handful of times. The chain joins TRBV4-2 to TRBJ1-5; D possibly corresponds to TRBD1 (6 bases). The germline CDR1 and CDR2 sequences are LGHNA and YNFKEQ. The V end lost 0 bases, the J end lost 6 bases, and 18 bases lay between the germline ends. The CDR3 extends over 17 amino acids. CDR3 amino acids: CASSQDAPGGQAQPQHF. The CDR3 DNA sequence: TGTGCCAGCAGCCAAGATGCACCCGGGGGGCAGGCTCAGCCCCAGCATTTT.

The chain's CDR3 is CASSFNYRAHGYTF. As DNA, the CDR3 is TGTGCCAGCAGTTTCAACTACAGGGCACATGGCTACACCTTC. The chain is built from TRBV2 and TRBJ1-2; a possible D gene is TRBD1 (6 bases). The CDR3 has 14 amino acids. V was clipped by 5 bases and J by 6 bases, with 16 bases between them. Germline loops: CDR1 SNHLY, CDR2 FYNNEI.

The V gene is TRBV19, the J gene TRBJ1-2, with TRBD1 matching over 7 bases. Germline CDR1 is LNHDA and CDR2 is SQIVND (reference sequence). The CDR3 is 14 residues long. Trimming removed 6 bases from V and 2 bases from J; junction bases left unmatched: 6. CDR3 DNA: TGTGCCAGTAGGATGGGACAGTTAAACTATGGCTACACCTTC. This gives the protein CASRMGQLNYGYTF.

The CDR3, as DNA: TGTGCCAGCAGCTTAAGTTTCCCGTACCAAGAGACCCAGTACTTC. Translated: CASSLSFPYQETQYF. J is TRBJ2-5 and V is TRBV7-8, with unresolved D. The CDR3 runs to 15 residues. Trimming removed 2 bases from V and 0 bases from J, with 10 bases in between. Per the germline V gene, CDR1 is SGHVS and CDR2 is FQNEAQ.

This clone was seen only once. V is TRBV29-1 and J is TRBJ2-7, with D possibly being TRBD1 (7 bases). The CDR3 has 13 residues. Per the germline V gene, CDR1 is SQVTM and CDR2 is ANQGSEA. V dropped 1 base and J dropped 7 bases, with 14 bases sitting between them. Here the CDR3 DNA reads TGCAGCGTTGAAGGACAGGGAGGCAGGGAGCAGTACTTC. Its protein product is CSVEGQGGREQYF.

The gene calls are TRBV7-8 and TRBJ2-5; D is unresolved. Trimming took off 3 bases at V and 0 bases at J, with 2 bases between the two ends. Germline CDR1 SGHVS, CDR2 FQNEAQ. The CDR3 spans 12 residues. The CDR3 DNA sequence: TGTGCCAGCAGCTTTCACCAAGAGACCCAGTACTTC. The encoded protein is CASSFHQETQYF.

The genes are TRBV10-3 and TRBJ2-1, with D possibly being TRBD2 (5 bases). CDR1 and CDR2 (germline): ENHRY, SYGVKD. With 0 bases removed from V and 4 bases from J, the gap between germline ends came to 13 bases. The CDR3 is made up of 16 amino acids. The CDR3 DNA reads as TGTGCCATCAGTGAGTCGAGCGGATATCCATACAATGAGCAGTTCTTC. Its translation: CAISESSGYPYNEQFF.

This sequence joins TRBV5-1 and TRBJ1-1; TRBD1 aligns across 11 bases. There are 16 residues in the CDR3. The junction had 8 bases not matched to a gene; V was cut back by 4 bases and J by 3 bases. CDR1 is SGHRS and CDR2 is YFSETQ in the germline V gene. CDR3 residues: CASSTGQGGRDTEAFF. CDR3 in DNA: TGCGCCAGCAGCACGGGACAGGGGGGCCGGGACACTGAAGCTTTCTTT.

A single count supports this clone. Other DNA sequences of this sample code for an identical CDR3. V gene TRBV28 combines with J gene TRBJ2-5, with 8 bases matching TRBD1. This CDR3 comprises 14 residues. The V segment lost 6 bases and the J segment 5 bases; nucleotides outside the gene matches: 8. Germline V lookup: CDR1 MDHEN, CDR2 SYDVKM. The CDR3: CASSPQGARETQYF. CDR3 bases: TGTGCCAGCAGCCCTCAGGGGGCGCGGGAGACCCAGTACTTC.

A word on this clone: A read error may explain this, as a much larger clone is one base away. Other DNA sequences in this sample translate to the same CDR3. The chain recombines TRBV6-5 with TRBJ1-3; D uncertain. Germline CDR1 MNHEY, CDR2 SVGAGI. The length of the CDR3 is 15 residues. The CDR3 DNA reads TGTGCCAGCGTACGGAACAGTCTCTCTGGTAACACCATATATTTT. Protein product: CASVRNSLSGNTIYF.

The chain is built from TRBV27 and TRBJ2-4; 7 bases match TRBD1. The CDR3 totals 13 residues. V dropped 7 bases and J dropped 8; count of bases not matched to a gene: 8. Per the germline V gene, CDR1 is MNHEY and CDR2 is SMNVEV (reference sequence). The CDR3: CASTTNRGDIQYF. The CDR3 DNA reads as TGTGCCAGCACCACCAACAGGGGCGACATTCAGTACTTC.

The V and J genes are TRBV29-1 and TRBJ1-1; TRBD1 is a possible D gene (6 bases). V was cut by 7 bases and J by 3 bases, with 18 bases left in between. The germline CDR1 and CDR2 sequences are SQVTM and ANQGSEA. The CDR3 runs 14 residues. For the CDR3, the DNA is TGCAGCGCCCTAGGGGGGAGAGTTGACACTGAAGCTTTCTTT. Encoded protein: CSALGGRVDTEAFF.

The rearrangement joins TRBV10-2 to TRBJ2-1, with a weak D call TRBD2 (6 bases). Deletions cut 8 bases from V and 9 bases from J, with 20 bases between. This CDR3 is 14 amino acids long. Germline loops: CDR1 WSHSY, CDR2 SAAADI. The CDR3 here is CASFNFGVGGEQFF. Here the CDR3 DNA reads TGCGCCAGCTTTAATTTCGGAGTCGGGGGTGAGCAGTTCTTC.

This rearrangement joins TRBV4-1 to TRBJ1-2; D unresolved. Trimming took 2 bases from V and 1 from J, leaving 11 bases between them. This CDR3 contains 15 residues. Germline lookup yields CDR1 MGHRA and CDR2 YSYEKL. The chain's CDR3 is CASSQPTGNNYGYTF. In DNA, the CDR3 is TGCGCCAGCAGCCAACCCACCGGGAATAACTATGGCTACACCTTC.

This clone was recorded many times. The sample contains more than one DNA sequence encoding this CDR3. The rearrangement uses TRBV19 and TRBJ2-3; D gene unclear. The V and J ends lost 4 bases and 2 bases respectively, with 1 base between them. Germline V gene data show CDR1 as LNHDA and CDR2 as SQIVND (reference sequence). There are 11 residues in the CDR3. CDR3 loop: CASSNTDTQYF. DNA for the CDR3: TGTGCCAGTAGTAACACAGATACGCAGTATTTT.

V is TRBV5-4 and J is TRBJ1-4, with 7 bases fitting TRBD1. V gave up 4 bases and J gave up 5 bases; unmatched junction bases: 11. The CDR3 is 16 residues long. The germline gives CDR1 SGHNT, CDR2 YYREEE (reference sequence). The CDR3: CASSPGHPGGNEKLFF. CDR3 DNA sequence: TGTGCCAGCAGCCCAGGACACCCAGGGGGAAATGAAAAACTGTTTTTT.

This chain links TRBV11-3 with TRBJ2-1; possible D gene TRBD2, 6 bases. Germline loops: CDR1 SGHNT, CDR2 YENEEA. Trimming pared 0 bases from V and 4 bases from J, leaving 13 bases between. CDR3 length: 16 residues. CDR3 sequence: CASSLEGTLPYNEQFF. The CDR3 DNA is TGTGCCAGCAGCTTAGAGGGGACTCTCCCATACAATGAGCAGTTCTTC.

CDR3 sequence: CASSYWGTGNTEAFF. The CDR3 nucleotides read TGTGCCAGCAGTTACTGGGGCACAGGGAACACTGAAGCTTTCTTT. This chain links TRBV6-5 with TRBJ1-1, with a tentative D call TRBD1 (5 bases). V lost 1 base and J lost 1, with 10 bases in between. There are 15 residues in the CDR3. Germline CDR1 and CDR2: MNHEY and SVGAGI.

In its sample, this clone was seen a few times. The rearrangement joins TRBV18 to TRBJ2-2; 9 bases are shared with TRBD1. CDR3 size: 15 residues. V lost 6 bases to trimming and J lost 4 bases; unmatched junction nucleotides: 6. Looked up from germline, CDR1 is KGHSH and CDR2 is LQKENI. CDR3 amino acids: CASSLGQGPTGELFF. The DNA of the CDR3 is TGTGCCAGCTCCTTGGGACAGGGCCCCACCGGGGAGCTGTTTTTT.

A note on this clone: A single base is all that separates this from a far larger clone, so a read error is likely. The CDR3 loop reads CAISQGPYVQYF. In nucleotides, the CDR3 is TGTGCCATCAGCCAGGGTCCCTACGTGCAGTACTTC. V gene TRBV10-3 combines with J gene TRBJ2-7; D is possibly TRBD1 (5 bases). Germline loops: CDR1 ENHRY, CDR2 SYGVKD. The CDR3 loop spans 12 amino acids.

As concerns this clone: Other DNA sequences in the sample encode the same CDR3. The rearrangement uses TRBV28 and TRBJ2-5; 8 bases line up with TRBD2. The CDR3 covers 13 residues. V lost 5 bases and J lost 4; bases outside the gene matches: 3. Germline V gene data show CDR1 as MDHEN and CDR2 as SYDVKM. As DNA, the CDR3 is TGTGCCAGCAGTACTAGCGGCCGAGAGACCCAGTACTTC. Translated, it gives CASSTSGRETQYF.

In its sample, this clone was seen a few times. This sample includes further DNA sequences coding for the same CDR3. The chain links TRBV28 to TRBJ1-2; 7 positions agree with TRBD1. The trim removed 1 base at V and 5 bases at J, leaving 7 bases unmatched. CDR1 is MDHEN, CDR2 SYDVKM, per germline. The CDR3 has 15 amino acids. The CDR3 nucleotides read TGTGCCAGCAGTTTATTTTCAGGGGGGCTTTATGGCTACACCTTC. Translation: CASSLFSGGLYGYTF.